This T cell receptor beta chain was captured by sequencing in a study of cytomegalovirus exposure and HLA in healthy donors. Trimming took off 0 bases at V and 5 bases at J, with 10 bases between the two ends. The CDR3 consists of 13 residues. Germline V gene data show CDR1 as GTSNPN and CDR2 as SVGIG (reference sequence). Study-wide results and caveats: DRB1 had the most TCR associations and HLA-C the fewest, a later analysis found, with rates varying by HLA locus.

PCR used 60 Vbeta primers and 13 Jbeta primers. TCRdb's copy holds only in-frame clones and misses some; the assay was immunoSEQ multiplex PCR. The sample yields roughly 190,000 clones, roughly four fifths seen once. About this clone itself: Its antigen is undetermined.

Material: PBMCs. The receptor was isolated from a woman between 50 and 59 years old in good health and CMV-seropositive. The V and J genes are TRBV30 and TRBJ1-1; D is perhaps TRBD1 (5 bases). The CDR3 loop reads CAWSVQGRTEAFF. CDR3 in DNA: TGTGCCTGGAGTGTTCAGGGTCGGACTGAAGCTTTCTTT.